Described below is a single T cell receptor (beta chain) sequence and its context. The method was immunoSEQ multiplex PCR; TCRdb's version includes in-frame clones alone and lacks a portion of them. The table lists 15,000 or so clones, approximately 28% of them singletons. The data stem from a study of tumour-infiltrating T cells in Burkitt lymphoma. As for the study in general: Overall and progression-free survival were predicted by productive clonality.

Per the germline V gene, CDR1 is MNHEY and CDR2 is SMNVEV (reference sequence). The CDR3 is 16 residues long. V shed 0 bases and J shed 0 bases, with 9 bases lying between them. Sequencing was done on a sample of tumor tissue. The TCR sequence derives from a human donor with diffuse large B-cell lymphoma. The chain links TRBV27 to TRBJ2-1; perhaps D is TRBD1 or TRBD2 (5 bases each). CDR3 protein: CASSLSQGASYNEQFF. In nucleotides, the CDR3 is TGTGCCAGCAGTTTATCTCAGGGAGCCTCCTACAATGAGCAGTTCTTC.